Presented here are 21 T cell receptor beta chains from one specimen sequenced in a study of blood T cell repertoires in COVID-19. TCRdb's table, derived via immunoSEQ multiplex PCR, lists solely in-frame clones and lacks some. Altogether approximately 97,000 clones are present, about 91% being singletons, with the ten largest covering around 4%. The sequenced sample was peripheral blood. The receptors here all came from a young man with acute or convalescent COVID-19.

The CDR3 DNA follows: TGTGCCAGTAGGGGGGACAGCATCTTTTATTATCAGCCCCAGCATTTT. It yields the protein CASRGDSIFYYQPQHF. This chain joins TRBV19 and TRBJ1-5, with 7 positions matching TRBD1. The germline V gene has CDR1 LNHDA and CDR2 SQIVND (reference sequence). Trimming at V came to 6 bases and at J to 5 bases, leaving 13 bases not matched to a gene. The CDR3 has 16 amino acids.

This clone was found once. The chain employs TRBV7-2 and TRBJ2-3, with TRBD2 matching over 14 bases. Germline CDR1 reads SGHTA; CDR2 reads FQGNSA. J was trimmed by 13 bases and V by 4 bases; bases with no gene match: 1. The CDR3 is 12 amino acids. The CDR3 spells CASSSGLAGEYF. In nucleotides, the CDR3 is TGTGCCAGCAGCTCGGGACTAGCGGGAGAGTATTTT.

The chain uses TRBV12-3 or TRBV12-4 and TRBJ2-3; TRBD2 might be the D (6 bases). The CDR3 has 11 amino acids. Trimming shortened V by 5 bases and J by 13 bases, and 13 bases separated the two germline ends. As DNA, the CDR3 is TGTGCCAGCAGTCTTCGGAGGGCAAAGTATTTT. This codes for CASSLRRAKYF.

The chain employs TRBV5-1 and TRBJ2-3, with a weak D call TRBD2 (5 bases). This CDR3 has 16 amino acids. Germline V lookup: CDR1 SGHRS, CDR2 YFSETQ. Trimming cost V 0 bases and J 2 bases, with 13 bases left between them. The CDR3 loop reads CASSLEGGGNTDTQYF. CDR3 sequence (DNA): TGCGCCAGCAGCTTGGAAGGCGGAGGAAACACAGATACGCAGTATTTT.

The chain uses TRBV7-9 and TRBJ1-5; perhaps TRBD1 as D (5 bases). The CDR3 runs 15 residues. The V and J ends lost 1 base and 3 bases respectively, with 10 bases between them. Per the germline V gene, CDR1 is SEHNR and CDR2 is FQNEAQ (reference sequence). This CDR3 reads CASSLGRGPNQPQHF. The CDR3 coding sequence is TGTGCCAGCAGCTTAGGTAGGGGCCCCAATCAGCCCCAGCATTTT.

J is TRBJ2-5 and V is TRBV5-1; 12 nucleotides align to TRBD2. V shed 0 bases, J shed 1 base, and the junction held 4 bases outside the gene matches. Germline-derived CDR1 and CDR2 are SGHRS and YFSETQ. The CDR3 consists of 17 residues. CDR3 residues: CASSLGTSGKAQETQYF. Here the CDR3 DNA reads TGCGCCAGCAGCTTGGGGACTAGCGGGAAGGCCCAAGAGACCCAGTACTTC. Full variable domain (remainder filled in from reference TRBV5-1 and TRBJ2-5): KAGVTQTPRYLIKTRGQQVTLSCSPISGHRSVSWYQQTPGQGLQFLFEYFSETQRNKGNFPGRFSGRQFSNSRSEMNVSTLELGDSALYLCASSLGTSGKAQETQYFGPGTRLLVL.

J is TRBJ1-5 and V is TRBV19; D call uncertain. Trimming stripped 6 bases from V and 5 bases from J, with 23 bases between. The CDR3 totals 17 residues. Germline V lookup: CDR1 LNHDA, CDR2 SQIVND (reference sequence). CDR3 nucleotide sequence: TGTGCCAGTAGGGACTCCGGACCCGTCTTGCCTTATCAGCCCCAGCATTTT. Amino acid sequence: CASRDSGPVLPYQPQHF.

The rearrangement links TRBV19 to TRBJ1-1; a possible D gene is TRBD1 (5 bases). CDR1 and CDR2 (germline): LNHDA, SQIVND (reference sequence). With 7 bases removed from V and 5 bases from J, the gap between germline ends came to 11 bases. This CDR3 has 12 amino acids. The CDR3 reads CASTVGGTEAFF. CDR3 nucleotide sequence: TGTGCCAGTACCGTGGGGGGGACTGAAGCTTTCTTT.

V gene TRBV20-1 combines with J gene TRBJ2-1, with 7 bases that match TRBD2. With V trimmed by 3 bases and J by 8 bases, 10 bases remained unmatched. Per the germline V gene, CDR1 is DFQATT and CDR2 is SNEGSKA (reference sequence). This CDR3 region has 14 residues. DNA for the CDR3: TGCAGTGCTAGTTTACCAGCGGGGTTCCATGAGCAGTTCTTC. Translated, it gives CSASLPAGFHEQFF.

The chain has TRBV25-1 and TRBJ1-2; D is possibly TRBD1 (5 bases). CDR1 is MGHDK, CDR2 SYGVNS, per germline. The CDR3 runs to 12 residues. Trimming took off 2 bases at V and 12 bases at J, with 13 bases between the two ends. This chain's CDR3 is CASSEGAAQNTF. DNA of the CDR3: TGTGCCAGCAGTGAAGGGGCAGCCCAGAACACCTTC.

This clone came up once. The V call is TRBV5-1, the J call TRBJ1-6; 7 bases map to TRBD1. The ends lost 2 bases at V and 5 bases at J; junction bases unmatched: 1. The CDR3 sequence is 14 residues long. Germline assignment: CDR1 SGHRS and CDR2 YFSETQ. CDR3 residues: CASSFGQDNSPLHF. The DNA for the CDR3 is TGCGCCAGCAGCTTTGGACAGGATAATTCACCCCTCCACTTT.

The V and J genes are TRBV5-4 and TRBJ1-2, with 7 bases aligning to TRBD1. J gave up 2 bases and V 4 bases, and 8 bases lay outside the gene matches. The CDR3 runs to 15 residues. CDR1 is SGHNT, CDR2 YYREEE, per germline (reference sequence). CDR3 nucleotides: TGTGCCAGCAGCCCAGGGGGTTTCGGGAACTATGGCTACACCTTC. Protein: CASSPGGFGNYGYTF. Drawing the rest from reference TRBV5-4 and TRBJ1-2, the complete variable domain is ETGVTQSPTHLIKTRGQQVTLRCSSQSGHNTVSWYQQALGQGPQFIFQYYREEENGRGNFPPRFSGLQFPNYSSELNVNALELDDSALYLCASSPGGFGNYGYTFGSGTRLTVV.

V is TRBV7-2 and J is TRBJ2-5; 12 bases fit TRBD1. Unmatched junction bases numbered 6, after V lost 6 bases and J lost 4 bases. CDR1 is SGHTA and CDR2 is FQGNSA in the germline V gene. The CDR3 covers 15 residues. DNA for the CDR3: TGTGCCAGCAGATTGGGGACAGGGGGCACAGAGACCCAGTACTTC. Its translation is CASRLGTGGTETQYF.

This chain uses TRBV19 with TRBJ1-2, with TRBD1 matching over 11 bases. With V trimmed by 6 bases and J by 9 bases, 9 bases remained unmatched. CDR3 size: 14 residues. The germline gives CDR1 LNHDA, CDR2 SQIVND (reference sequence). Written as DNA, the CDR3 is TGTGCCAGTAGCCGGGACAGGGGGATTTATAGCTACACCTTC. As protein: CASSRDRGIYSYTF.

This clone was detected once. V is TRBV10-3 and J is TRBJ1-1, with TRBD1 identical over 8 bases. The ends lost 8 bases at V and 10 bases at J; junction bases unmatched: 6. Germline assignment: CDR1 ENHRY and CDR2 SYGVKD. The CDR3 length is 11 residues. CDR3 amino acids: CAIGQGERAFF. The CDR3 DNA is TGTGCCATCGGACAGGGTGAGAGAGCTTTCTTT.

This chain links TRBV24-1 with TRBJ2-1, with unresolved D. This CDR3 is built from 14 residues. Germline V CDR1 and CDR2: KGHDR, SFDVKD. The ends were cut back, 4 bases at V and 6 bases at J, with 12 bases in the middle. The CDR3 DNA sequence: TGTGCCACCAGTGACGCCGCCTACGGCAATGAGCAGTTCTTC. Translation gives CATSDAAYGNEQFF.

The chain links TRBV3-1 (or the pseudogene TRBV3-2) to TRBJ2-3, with TRBD2 matching 9 bases. CDR1 is LGHDT and CDR2 is YNNKEL in the germline V gene (reference sequence). The trim removed 7 bases at V and 3 bases at J, leaving 8 bases unmatched. The CDR3 is made up of 15 amino acids. Here the CDR3 DNA reads TGTGCCAGCAACCTTGGAGCGGGAGGTACAGATACGCAGTATTTT. Its protein product is CASNLGAGGTDTQYF.

This chain uses TRBV2 with TRBJ1-5, with D unclear. Germline V gene data show CDR1 as SNHLY and CDR2 as FYNNEI. The ends were cut back, 5 bases at V and 5 bases at J, with 7 bases in the middle. This CDR3 has 12 residues. As DNA, the CDR3 is TGTGCCAGCAGTAGGAGTTATCAGCCCCAGCATTTT. Its translation is CASSRSYQPQHF.

V gene TRBV27 combines with J gene TRBJ1-2; possibly TRBD1 for D (5 bases). With 1 base removed from V and 4 bases from J, the gap between germline ends came to 13 bases. The CDR3 extends over 15 amino acids. Looked up from germline, CDR1 is MNHEY and CDR2 is SMNVEV (reference sequence). The CDR3 DNA is TGTGCCAGCAGTTTATTTGGGGGGTTGGGCTATGGCTACACCTTC. Encoded protein: CASSLFGGLGYGYTF.

The rearrangement uses TRBV5-1 and TRBJ2-6; D is unclear. V was cut by 0 bases and J by 0 bases, with 7 bases left in between. Germline CDR1 is SGHRS and CDR2 is YFSETQ. The CDR3 is 16 residues long. The CDR3: CASSLAPDSGANVLTF. CDR3 nucleotide sequence: TGCGCCAGCAGCTTGGCGCCAGACTCTGGGGCCAACGTCCTGACTTTC.

This chain links TRBV6-1 with TRBJ1-2, with a weak D call TRBD1 (6 bases). This CDR3 region has 12 residues. Germline assignment: CDR1 MNHNS and CDR2 SASEGT. Trimming shortened V by 6 bases and J by 8 bases, and 13 bases separated the two germline ends. In DNA, the CDR3 is TGTGCCAGCAGCCCAACAGGGTCCGGCTACACCTTC. Its translation: CASSPTGSGYTF.